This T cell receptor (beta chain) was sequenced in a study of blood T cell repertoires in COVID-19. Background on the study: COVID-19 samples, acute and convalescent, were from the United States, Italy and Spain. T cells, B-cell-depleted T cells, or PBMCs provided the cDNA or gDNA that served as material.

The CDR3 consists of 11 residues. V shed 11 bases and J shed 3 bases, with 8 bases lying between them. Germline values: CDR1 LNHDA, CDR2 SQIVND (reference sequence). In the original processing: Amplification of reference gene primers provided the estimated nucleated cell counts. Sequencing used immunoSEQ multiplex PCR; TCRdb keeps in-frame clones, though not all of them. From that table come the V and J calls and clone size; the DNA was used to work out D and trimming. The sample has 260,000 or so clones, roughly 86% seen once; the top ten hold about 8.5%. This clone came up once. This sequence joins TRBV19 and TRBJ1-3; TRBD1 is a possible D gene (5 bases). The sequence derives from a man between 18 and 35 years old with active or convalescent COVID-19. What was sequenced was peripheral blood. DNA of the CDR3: TGTGCCTCAGGACATGGAAACACCATATATTTT. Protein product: CASGHGNTIYF. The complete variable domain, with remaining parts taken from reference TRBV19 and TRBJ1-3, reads DGGITQSPKYLFRKEGQNVTLSCEQNLNHDAMYWYRQDPGQGLRLIYYSQIVNDFQKGDIAEGYSVSREKKESFPLTVTSAQKNPTAFYLCASGHGNTIYFGEGSWLTVV.